A selection of T cell receptor beta chains follows, all from one sample in a study of T cell repertoires in cytomegalovirus infection. TCRdb recomputed calls from the reads with MiXCR, one row per CDR3 protein. In the table there are 500,000 or so distinct CDR3 sequences, about 15% of which are singletons. The sequenced material came from CD8+ T cells from PBMCs. The receptors stem from a human donor in good health (CMV status not recorded). Some clones in this sample may be carry-over from other donors' samples. The CDR3 runs from the conserved cysteine through the conserved F or W. A D gene is named only where the DNA matches it firmly. The size of a clone is reported for some rows only, either as once, few or many, or as a class for expanded clones.

clone_size	d_call	v_call	j_call	cdr3_nt	cdr3_aa
few	.	TRBV28	TRBJ1-1	TGTGCCAGCAGTTCATGGACCATTAAGAACACTGAAGCTTTCTTT	CASSSWTIKNTEAFF
many	.	TRBV27	TRBJ1-3	TGTGCCAGCAGCTTAGGGGCAGGAAACACCATATATTTT	CASSLGAGNTIYF
many	.	TRBV7-7	TRBJ2-7	TGTGCCAGCAGCAGAGATCCATCCTACGAGCAGTACTTC	CASSRDPSYEQYF
.	TRBD1	TRBV11-2	TRBJ1-2	TGTGCCAGCAGCATGGCCCCTTTCGGGACAGGGTTTGGCTACACCTTC	CASSMAPFGTGFGYTF
many	.	TRBV7-8	TRBJ1-5	TGTGCCAGCAGCCCTGCTGGGGACCCTTGGAGTCAGCCCCAGCATTTT	CASSPAGDPWSQPQHF
many	.	TRBV11-2	TRBJ1-6	TGTGCCAGCAGCACCGGGGGTTCACCCCTCCACTTT	CASSTGGSPLHF
.	.	TRBV28	TRBJ2-3	TGTGCCAGCAGTCCCCTGAGACTCGAAAGCACAGATACGCAGTATTTT	CASSPLRLESTDTQYF
few	.	TRBV14	TRBJ1-4	TGTGCCAGCAGCCAAGAGTCTGCCCCGACTAATGAAAAACTGTTTTTT	CASSQESAPTNEKLFF
many	.	TRBV7-8	TRBJ1-1	TGTGCCAGCAGCGAGTTTATCGCGGGACTTCCGAACACTGAAGCTTTCTTT	CASSEFIAGLPNTEAFF
many	TRBD1	TRBV7-3	TRBJ1-3	TGTGCCAGCAGCCCGACAGGGAACTCTGGAAACACCATATATTTT	CASSPTGNSGNTIYF
.	TRBD1	TRBV4-1	TRBJ1-2	TGCGCCAGCAGCTTCAGGACAGGCCGGGTGGATGGCTACACCTTC	CASSFRTGRVDGYTF
.	.	TRBV5-5	TRBJ2-7	TGTGCCAGCAGCTTGGAATGGGGTCCCCACGAGCAGTACTTC	CASSLEWGPHEQYF
many	TRBD1	TRBV3-1	TRBJ1-1	TGTGCCAGCAGCCAAGCAGGGACAGGGTTCACTGAAGCTTTCTTT	CASSQAGTGFTEAFF
many	TRBD2	TRBV7-2	TRBJ2-1	TGTGCCAGCAGCGCCTCGCTAGCGGGGGGTCCAAGCTCCTACAATGAGCAGTTCTTC	CASSASLAGGPSSYNEQFF
many	TRBD1	TRBV28	TRBJ2-5	TGTGCCAGCAGTTTTACGATAACAGGGGGCCAAGAGACCCAGTACTTC	CASSFTITGGQETQYF
.	.	TRBV10-2	TRBJ1-5	TGCGCCAGCGGCTTCAATCAGCCCCAGCATTTT	CASGFNQPQHF
few	.	TRBV27	TRBJ2-1	TGTGCCAGCAGTTTTCAGTCGAGCTCCTACAATGAGCAGTTCTTC	CASSFQSSSYNEQFF
many	.	TRBV11-2	TRBJ1-1	TGTGCCAGCAACGAACGGAGGATTGGGTACACTGAAGCTTTCTTT	CASNERRIGYTEAFF
few	TRBD1	TRBV20-1	TRBJ1-1	TGCAGTGCCACCCCCCCGGACAGGGCTAGGACTGAAGCTTTCTTT	CSATPPDRARTEAFF
many	.	TRBV7-2	TRBJ1-3	TGTGCCAGCAGCGGGACCGGACGGCCCTCTGGAAACACCATATATTTT	CASSGTGRPSGNTIYF
many	.	TRBV7-3	TRBJ1-2	TGTGCCAGCAGCCCTTCGGCGGGACCCCGGGGGGTCGGCTACACCTTC	CASSPSAGPRGVGYTF
few	.	TRBV2	TRBJ1-2	TGTGCCAGGACACAGGAGAACTATGGCTACACCTTC	CARTQENYGYTF
many	.	TRBV6-1	TRBJ2-1	TGTGCCAGCAGAACAGGTCACCTCGAGTATGAGCAGTTCTTC	CASRTGHLEYEQFF
.	.	TRBV6-2/TRBV6-3	TRBJ1-6	TGTGCCAGCAGACATGGGCGGGACGGATATAATTCACCCCTCCACTTT	CASRHGRDGYNSPLHF
few	TRBD1	TRBV20-1	TRBJ2-2	TGCAGTGCTAGACCTCCACCCGTGTTGGGACAGGGAATAGAGAACACCGGGGAGCTGTTTTTT	CSARPPPVLGQGIENTGELFF
.	.	TRBV19	TRBJ2-1	TGTGCCAGTAGTATGAGGGATGAGCAGTTCTTC	CASSMRDEQFF
few	.	TRBV3-1	TRBJ2-5	TGTGCCAGCAGCCCTCGGGACAAAGAGACCCAGTACTTC	CASSPRDKETQYF
few	TRBD2	TRBV4-1	TRBJ2-1	TGCGCCAGCAGCCAAGAACGGGGGGCTAGCGGGAGGGCCTACAATGAGCAGTTCTTC	CASSQERGASGRAYNEQFF